This T cell receptor (beta chain) was sequenced in a study of cytomegalovirus exposure and HLA in healthy donors. Amplification used 60 Vbeta primers and 13 Jbeta primers. Here immunoSEQ multiplex PCR was the method, and the copy in TCRdb shows in-frame clones only, minus some. The data hold about 90,000 clones, with approximately 78% observed a single time. Germline-derived CDR1 and CDR2 are SGHRS and YFSETQ. The V gene end was trimmed by 0 bases and the J gene end by 4 bases; junction bases not matched to a gene: 5. The CDR3 sequence is 15 residues long. Study observations and caveats: Donors belonging to an Asian-associated ancestry cluster reportedly showed fewer N-insertions in productive TCRs than the roughly 670-donor mean, according to what a later analysis found.

Of note for this clone: Its antigen is not known. Other DNA sequences in the sample encode the same CDR3.

The chain has TRBV5-1 and TRBJ2-5; TRBD1 matches at 8 bases. Material: PBMCs. The TCR sequence derives from a woman aged 40-49 years in good health and CMV-seropositive. Written as DNA, the CDR3 is TGCGCCAGCAGCTTGGCTACAGGGGGAGGAGAGACCCAGTACTTC. Protein sequence: CASSLATGGGETQYF.